This T cell receptor beta chain appears in the sequencing data of a study of T cell clones after liver transplantation. The length of the CDR3 is 14 residues. V was shortened by 1 base and J by 3 bases, with 10 bases between the two germline ends. CDR1 is SGHRS and CDR2 is YFSETQ in the germline V gene. This clone occurred once. Libraries were prepared by immunoSEQ multiplex PCR; TCRdb keeps only in-frame clonotypes and omits some of them. The sample comprises around 110,000 clones, 90% of which are singletons, and approximately 0.88% rests with the top ten. The receptor was isolated from a human patient who received a liver transplant. Certain T cells may be donor cells from the graft. Sequencing was performed on CD4+ T cells from blood, taken 12 months after liver transplant. This chain uses TRBV5-1 with TRBJ1-2; perhaps TRBD1 as D (5 bases). CDR3: CASSLMTADYGYTF. The DNA for the CDR3 is TGCGCCAGCAGCTTGATGACAGCTGACTATGGCTACACCTTC.